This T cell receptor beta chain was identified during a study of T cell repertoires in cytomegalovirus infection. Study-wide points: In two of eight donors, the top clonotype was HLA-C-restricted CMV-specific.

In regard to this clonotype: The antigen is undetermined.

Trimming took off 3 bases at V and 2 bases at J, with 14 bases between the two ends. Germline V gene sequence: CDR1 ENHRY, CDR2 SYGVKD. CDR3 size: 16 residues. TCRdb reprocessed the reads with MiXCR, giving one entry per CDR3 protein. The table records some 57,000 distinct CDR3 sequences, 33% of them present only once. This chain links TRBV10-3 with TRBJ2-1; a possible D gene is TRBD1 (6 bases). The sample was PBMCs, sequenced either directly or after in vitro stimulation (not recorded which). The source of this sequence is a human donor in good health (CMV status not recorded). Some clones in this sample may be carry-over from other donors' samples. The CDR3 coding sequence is TGTGCCATCAGTGACCCCCCAGGGGCCACCTACAATGAGCAGTTCTTC. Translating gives CAISDPPGATYNEQFF.